One and the same sample provided the 31 T cell receptor beta chains below, sequenced in a study of a mutant IDH1 vaccine in newly diagnosed glioma. Time point in this sample: week 11, during vaccination. A 20-mer mutant IDH1 peptide at 300 ug was injected subcutaneously with topical imiquimod. The assay was immunoSEQ multiplex PCR, and TCRdb's table has in-frame clones only and misses some. The sample consists of about 60,000 clones, about four fifths of them appearing once. The antigens of these receptors remain unknown. The specimen comprised PBMCs, sampled from a glioma patient whose treatment included an IDH1 peptide vaccine. The source of these receptors is a man aged 25-45 years with glioma.

V gene TRBV9 combines with J gene TRBJ1-1; TRBD1 aligns across 8 bases. The CDR3 loop spans 13 amino acids. V dropped 2 bases and J dropped 4; count of bases not matched to a gene: 1. Germline V lookup: CDR1 SGDLS, CDR2 YYNGEE. The CDR3 DNA reads as TGTGCCAGCAGCGTTACAGGGGGCACTGAAGCTTTCTTT. This codes for CASSVTGGTEAFF.

The chain employs TRBV9 and TRBJ2-4; D is perhaps TRBD2 (7 bases). CDR3 length: 15 amino acids. V gave up 0 bases and J gave up 4 bases, with 11 bases separating them. Germline V gives CDR1 SGDLS, CDR2 YYNGEE. The CDR3 sequence is CASSVDGGHKNIQYF. The CDR3 DNA reads TGTGCCAGCAGCGTAGACGGGGGGCATAAAAACATTCAGTACTTC.

This rearrangement joins TRBV7-2 to TRBJ1-5; D call uncertain. The germline V gene encodes CDR1 SGHTA and CDR2 FQGNSA. The CDR3 length is 14 residues. Trimming pared 3 bases from V and 7 bases from J, leaving 13 bases between. The CDR3 sequence is CASSLGLSEQPQHF. The DNA for the CDR3 is TGTGCCAGCAGCTTGGGTCTTAGTGAACAGCCCCAGCATTTT.

This clone was recorded once. The chain carries TRBV11-2 and TRBJ2-1; unclear D gene. Trimming left V 1 base short and J 9 bases short, with 4 bases between. This CDR3 region has 11 residues. The V gene's germline CDR1 is SGHAT and CDR2 FQNNGV. CDR3 DNA: TGTGCCAGCAGCTTAGTTGTTGAGCAGTTCTTC. Residues: CASSLVVEQFF.

The rearrangement uses TRBV2 and TRBJ1-2; TRBD1 aligns across 11 bases. This CDR3 spans 14 amino acids. CDR1 is SNHLY and CDR2 is FYNNEI in the germline V gene. Germline trimming cut 5 bases from V and 7 bases from J; bases unmatched to any gene: 6. CDR3 region: CASSLGQGATGYTF. For the CDR3, the DNA is TGTGCCAGCAGTCTCGGACAGGGGGCTACTGGCTACACCTTC.

The V gene is TRBV11-1, the J gene TRBJ1-6; D call uncertain. Trimming shortened V by 1 base and J by 4 bases, and 5 bases separated the two germline ends. Germline V gene lookup returns CDR1 SGHAT and CDR2 FQDESV (reference sequence). This CDR3 has 14 residues. In DNA, the CDR3 is TGTGCCAGCAGCTTAGGGCTATATAATTCACCCCTCCACTTT. Protein: CASSLGLYNSPLHF. Full variable domain (rest looked up from reference TRBV11-1 and TRBJ1-6): EAEVAQSPRYKITEKSQAVAFWCDPISGHATLYWYRQILGQGPELLVQFQDESVVDDSQLPKDRFSAERLKGVDSTLKIQPAELGDSAMYLCASSLGLYNSPLHFGNGTRLTVT.

This rearrangement joins TRBV18 to TRBJ2-5; the match to TRBD2 covers 7 bases. Germline V lookup: CDR1 KGHSH, CDR2 LQKENI. The V segment lost 2 bases and the J segment 3 bases; nucleotides outside the gene matches: 6. The CDR3 is 15 amino acids. The CDR3 loop reads CASSPMAGVEETQYF. Here the CDR3 DNA reads TGTGCCAGCTCACCAATGGCGGGGGTCGAAGAGACCCAGTACTTC.

The J gene is TRBJ1-1, the V gene TRBV7-9; no reliable D call. Looked up from germline, CDR1 is SEHNR and CDR2 is FQNEAQ (reference sequence). Trimming took 1 base from V and 1 from J, leaving 4 bases between them. The CDR3 has 13 residues. DNA of the CDR3: TGTGCCAGCAGCTTAGAAGGGAACACTGAAGCTTTCTTT. Translated: CASSLEGNTEAFF.

This CDR3 reads CAWSVYEAPSSYEQYF. In nucleotides, the CDR3 is TGTGCCTGGAGTGTTTATGAGGCACCTTCCTCCTACGAGCAGTACTTC. The rearrangement uses TRBV30 and TRBJ2-7; D gene ambiguous. The CDR3 length is 16 residues. V lost 0 bases and J lost 0, with 15 bases in between. CDR1 and CDR2 from the germline V gene are GTSNPN and SVGIG (reference sequence).

This chain uses TRBV18 with TRBJ1-1; D unclear. With 3 bases removed from V and 8 bases from J, the gap between germline ends came to 10 bases. The CDR3 length is 12 residues. The germline V gene encodes CDR1 KGHSH and CDR2 LQKENI. The CDR3 spells CASSPSGREAFF. For the CDR3, the DNA is TGTGCCAGCTCACCCTCGGGGAGGGAAGCTTTCTTT. Full variable domain (remainder filled in from reference TRBV18 and TRBJ1-1): NAGVMQNPRHLVRRRGQEARLRCSPMKGHSHVYWYRQLPEEGLKFMVYLQKENIIDESGMPKERFSAEFPKEGPSILRIQQVVRGDSAAYFCASSPSGREAFFGQGTRLTVV.

The gene calls are TRBV2 and TRBJ2-5; 9 bases line up with TRBD1. The tail of the sequence fits TRBJ2-7 better, so the J call may be wrong. The CDR3 covers 14 residues. Germline V lookup: CDR1 SNHLY, CDR2 FYNNEI. CDR3 nucleotide sequence: TGTGCCAGCAAGAGGGGGACAGGGTGGGACGAGCAGTACTTC. This codes for CASKRGTGWDEQYF.

The chain is built from TRBV27 and TRBJ1-2; the match to TRBD1 covers 10 bases. CDR1 MNHEY and CDR2 SMNVEV come from the germline V gene (reference sequence). The CDR3 is 14 amino acids. V was clipped by 5 bases and J by 7 bases; unmatched bases: 7. Here the CDR3 reads CASSPSRDRGGYTF. In DNA form, the CDR3 reads TGTGCCAGCAGTCCGTCCCGGGACAGGGGTGGCTACACCTTC.

This clone has just a few counts. The V gene is TRBV5-1, the J gene TRBJ2-2, with 12 bases lining up with TRBD2. The trim removed 0 bases at V and 5 bases at J, leaving 5 bases unmatched. The CDR3 is made up of 17 amino acids. CDR1 and CDR2 from the germline V gene are SGHRS and YFSETQ. The chain's CDR3 is CASSLGLAGAETGELFF. DNA for the CDR3: TGCGCCAGCAGCTTGGGACTAGCGGGAGCGGAGACCGGGGAGCTGTTTTTT.

The genes are TRBV19 and TRBJ1-1; the D gene is possibly TRBD1 (6 bases). Germline V gene lookup returns CDR1 LNHDA and CDR2 SQIVND (reference sequence). Between the trimmed V and J ends, which lost 8 bases and 4 bases, there was a span of 20 bases. The CDR3 is 15 residues long. CDR3: CASRFQEGGGTEAFF. The CDR3 nucleotides read TGTGCCAGTCGATTTCAAGAAGGGGGGGGCACTGAAGCTTTCTTT.

The rearrangement joins TRBV7-8 to TRBJ2-3; 11 bases match TRBD1. J lost 4 bases, V lost 6 bases, and 6 bases had no gene match. CDR1 SGHVS and CDR2 FQNEAQ come from the germline V gene. This CDR3 contains 15 residues. CDR3 protein: CASSRPGQGADTQYF. The CDR3 bases are TGTGCCAGCAGTCGCCCGGGACAGGGGGCAGATACGCAGTATTTT.

The CDR3 DNA reads TGCGCCAGCAGCTCACACAGGGGGAGAAGCACCGGGGAGCTGTTTTTT. The encoded protein is CASSSHRGRSTGELFF. The chain carries TRBV4-3 and TRBJ2-2; 8 bases line up with TRBD1. CDR3 length equals 16 residues. V lost 5 bases and J lost 4; bases outside the gene matches: 9. Per the germline V gene, CDR1 is LGHNA and CDR2 is YSLEER.

J is TRBJ2-3 and V is TRBV28, with D tentatively TRBD1 (7 bases). The CDR3 extends over 14 amino acids. From germline, CDR1 is MDHEN and CDR2 SYDVKM. Trimming removed 5 bases from V and 3 bases from J, with 12 bases in between. In nucleotides, the CDR3 is TGTGCCAGCAGTAACAGGGGAGGAACAGATACGCAGTATTTT. Its protein product is CASSNRGGTDTQYF.

This clone showed up just a few times. The chain is built from TRBV4-1 and TRBJ1-5; the D gene is possibly TRBD1 (5 bases). The CDR3 runs 17 residues. Trimming took 1 base from V and 0 from J, leaving 13 bases between them. CDR1 and CDR2 from the germline V gene are MGHRA and YSYEKL. CDR3 bases: TGCGCCAGCAGCCAAGGGACAACTCCCGATAGCAATCAGCCCCAGCATTTT. Translation gives CASSQGTTPDSNQPQHF.

This chain connects TRBV6-5 to TRBJ1-1, with 7 positions matching TRBD1. Germline CDR1 and CDR2: MNHEY and SVGAGI. The CDR3 is 15 amino acids. Unmatched junction bases numbered 8, after V lost 0 bases and J lost 7 bases. The CDR3 here is CASSYSGRGASEAFF. CDR3 in DNA: TGTGCCAGCAGTTACTCGGGCAGGGGGGCAAGTGAAGCTTTCTTT.

The V and J genes are TRBV2 and TRBJ2-3, with no clear D. Germline V CDR1 and CDR2: SNHLY, FYNNEI. The ends were cut back, 7 bases at V and 0 bases at J, with 8 bases in the middle. The CDR3 has 13 residues. This CDR3 reads CASKGASTDTQYF. The DNA of the CDR3 is TGTGCCAGCAAAGGTGCCAGCACAGATACGCAGTATTTT.

In this sample, this clone turned up a few times. V is TRBV28 and J is TRBJ1-3, with a possible D match to TRBD1 (6 bases). The germline CDR1 and CDR2 sequences are MDHEN and SYDVKM. Trimming took 7 bases from V and 0 from J, leaving 13 bases between them. The CDR3 has 15 residues. The CDR3 bases are TGTGCCAGCACCAAAATCAGGGGCTCTGGAAACACCATATATTTT. Protein sequence: CASTKIRGSGNTIYF.

The chain links TRBV18 to TRBJ2-7; TRBD2 aligns across 8 bases. This CDR3 is 16 amino acids long. Germline V lookup: CDR1 KGHSH, CDR2 LQKENI. V trimming: 3 bases; J trimming: 0 bases; junction bases outside the gene matches: 7. The CDR3 DNA reads TGTGCCAGCTCACCCCGGGGGGGCAATGGCTCCTACGAGCAGTACTTC. Translation gives CASSPRGGNGSYEQYF.

The rearrangement links TRBV7-2 to TRBJ1-2; D unclear. The CDR3 runs 13 residues. Per germline, CDR1 SGHTA and CDR2 FQGNSA. Deletions cut 3 bases from V and 2 bases from J, with 7 bases between. CDR3 sequence reads: CASSLGENYGYTF. CDR3 nucleotide sequence: TGTGCCAGCAGCTTGGGAGAGAACTATGGCTACACCTTC.

This clone is a singleton in its sample. The chain has TRBV27 and TRBJ1-1; D may be TRBD1 (6 bases). This CDR3 region has 15 residues. CDR1 is MNHEY and CDR2 is SMNVEV in the germline V gene (reference sequence). With 6 bases removed from V and 5 bases from J, the gap between germline ends came to 19 bases. The CDR3 here is CASSPTGTGRTEAFF. The CDR3 DNA reads TGTGCCAGCAGCCCTACAGGGACGGGACGGACTGAAGCTTTCTTT.

The chain links TRBV13 to TRBJ2-1, with D perhaps given as TRBD1 or TRBD2 (5 bases each). The germline V gene has CDR1 PRHDT and CDR2 FYEKMQ (reference sequence). V was trimmed by 1 base and J by 8 bases, leaving 21 bases between them. This CDR3 is built from 17 residues. The CDR3 loop reads CASSLAAGVVGADEQFF. Here the CDR3 DNA reads TGTGCCAGCAGCTTAGCGGCAGGAGTGGTCGGGGCCGATGAGCAGTTCTTC.

V and J are TRBV6-1 and TRBJ1-6; no clear D gene. The CDR3 is 14 amino acids. The germline V gene encodes CDR1 MNHNS and CDR2 SASEGT. The V end lost 2 bases, the J end lost 12 bases, and 14 bases lay between the germline ends. The CDR3 protein is CASSETERGIPLHF. In DNA form, the CDR3 reads TGTGCCAGCAGTGAAACCGAAAGAGGGATACCCCTCCACTTT.

This clone was seen just once. This sequence joins TRBV28 and TRBJ1-4; tentative D call: TRBD1 (5 bases). V was trimmed by 1 base and J by 8 bases, leaving 11 bases between them. From germline, CDR1 is MDHEN and CDR2 SYDVKM. This CDR3 has 14 amino acids. In DNA form, the CDR3 reads TGTGCCAGCAGTTTATCGGGACGGATAGAAAAACTGTTTTTT. It encodes CASSLSGRIEKLFF.

The J gene is TRBJ1-1, the V gene TRBV30, with 8 bases identical to TRBD1. V shed 0 bases, J shed 10 bases, and the junction held 10 bases outside the gene matches. The V gene's germline CDR1 is GTSNPN and CDR2 SVGIG (reference sequence). The CDR3 loop spans 14 amino acids. As DNA, the CDR3 is TGTGCCTGGAGTGTGACAGGGGCCCTCGAAGTAGCTTTCTTT. Its translation is CAWSVTGALEVAFF.

The V call is TRBV7-2, the J call TRBJ1-1; D not resolved. The germline gives CDR1 SGHTA, CDR2 FQGNSA. With 1 base removed from V and 4 bases from J, the gap between germline ends came to 10 bases. The CDR3 consists of 14 residues. The CDR3 DNA is TGTGCCAGCAGCTTAGGGGGTGCGGCCACTGAAGCTTTCTTT. As protein: CASSLGGAATEAFF.

The V call is TRBV5-4, the J call TRBJ1-3; D might be TRBD1 (6 bases). Trimming removed 4 bases from V and 0 bases from J, with 11 bases in between. The CDR3 sequence is 15 residues long. The V gene's germline CDR1 is SGHNT and CDR2 YYREEE (reference sequence). The CDR3 sequence: CASSDGTTSGNTIYF. The DNA for the CDR3 is TGTGCCAGCAGCGACGGGACAACCTCTGGAAACACCATATATTTT.

This chain uses TRBV29-1 with TRBJ1-2; 7 bases are shared with TRBD1. The V segment lost 8 bases and the J segment 2 bases; nucleotides outside the gene matches: 8. The CDR3 is made up of 13 amino acids. CDR1 and CDR2 from the germline V gene are SQVTM and ANQGSEA. In DNA form, the CDR3 reads TGCAGCCCGAGGGACAGAGAGAACTATGGCTACACCTTC. Translating gives CSPRDRENYGYTF. Complete variable domain (other parts from reference TRBV29-1 and TRBJ1-2): SAVISQKPSRDICQRGTSLTIQCQVDSQVTMMFWYRQQPGQSLTLIATANQGSEATYESGFVIDKFPISRPNLTFSTLTVSNMSPEDSSIYLCSPRDRENYGYTFGSGTRLTVV.